Listed here is a single TCR beta chain. Preparation of the TCRbeta library used unique molecular identifiers. TCRdb reprocessed the PCR reads with MiXCR, giving one entry per CDR3 protein. This sample carries about 540,000 distinct CDR3 sequences, about a quarter of them seen once, and the ten largest clones take about 35%. This entry belongs to a study of T-cell reconstitution after alpha-beta-depleted transplantation in children. Germline assignment: CDR1 SGHRS and CDR2 YFSETQ. The CDR3 totals 17 residues. Trimming removed 0 bases at V and 0 bases at J, with 14 bases between. The material was PBMCs, obtained before TCRalphabeta/CD19-depleted stem cell transplant. J is TRBJ2-3 and V is TRBV5-1; D is uncertain. This receptor was obtained from a boy under two years old with Wiskott-Aldrich syndrome, due to receive a stem cell transplant. CDR3 bases: TGCGCCAGCAGCTTGGACCACCAGATGATTAGCACAGATACGCAGTATTTT. Residues: CASSLDHQMISTDTQYF.